This TCR beta chain was sequenced in a study of cytotoxic CD8 clonotypes in ibrutinib-treated CLL. The CDR3 spans 15 residues. Germline V gives CDR1 WSHSY, CDR2 SAAADI. Trimming cost V 8 bases and J 0 bases; bases outside gene matches: 4. Repertoires were generated with immunoSEQ multiplex PCR, while TCRdb's copy carries only in-frame clones and drops some. The table has some 61,000 clones, more than 60% seen once. Of note for this clone: Its specificity is not known.

Broader study findings: T-cell clonality at baseline went above that of age-matched healthy donors and rose and fell with circulating CD8+ T-cell counts.

The TCR originated in a human donor with chronic lymphocytic leukemia. The chain carries TRBV10-2 and TRBJ2-2; 9 bases align to TRBD1. Sequencing was performed on PBMCs, taken after 12 months of ibrutinib treatment. This CDR3 reads CASRQGDANTGELFF. The CDR3 DNA reads as TGCGCCAGCCGACAGGGGGACGCGAACACCGGGGAGCTGTTTTTT.